Included here is one TCR beta chain sequence, with context. Unmatched junction bases numbered 5, after V lost 0 bases and J lost 3 bases. CDR1 GTSNPN and CDR2 SVGIG come from the germline V gene (reference sequence). The length of the CDR3 is 15 residues. This entry belongs to a study of PD-1 blockade in classical Hodgkin lymphoma. Profiling relied on immunoSEQ multiplex PCR, and the TCRdb table lists in-frame clones only, not all of them. The table includes around 27,000 clones, around 89% detected once. Time point noted: newly diagnosed, previously untreated cHL patient sample. Magnetic negative selection was used to purify CD4+ T cells from PBMCs that had been thawed. Untreated, newly diagnosed classical Hodgkin lymphoma PBMCs served for comparison.

J is TRBJ2-3 and V is TRBV30; 8 positions agree with TRBD1. This TCR was sampled from a human donor with classical Hodgkin lymphoma. Sample: CD4+ T cells from blood. The CDR3 protein is CAWSVRTGGTDTQYF. CDR3 sequence (DNA): TGTGCCTGGAGTGTAAGAACAGGGGGTACAGATACGCAGTATTTT.